This T cell receptor beta chain appears in the sequencing data of a study of OX40 agonist ivuxolimab in advanced cancers. About the study: Patients took ivuxolimab, an agonistic anti-OX40 (CD134) antibody. A history of anti-PD-1, anti-PD-L1 or anti-CTLA-4 therapy was acceptable, and approximately 40% had some. Study-level results: CD4+ and CD8+ blood T cells expanded clonally by week 6 at 0.1 to 3.0 mg/kg.

The V end lost 4 bases, the J end lost 3 bases, and 13 bases lay between the germline ends. The CDR3 has 14 amino acids. CDR1 and CDR2 from the germline V gene are SGHRS and YFSETQ. Some clones are missing from TCRdb's copy, which holds only in-frame ones; the method was immunoSEQ multiplex PCR. The data hold 90,000 or so clones, with more than 85% observed a single time. Regarding this clone: Its antigen is not identified.

The V and J genes are TRBV5-1 and TRBJ1-2; perhaps TRBD1 as D (6 bases). The sequencing used CD4+ or CD8+ T cells sorted from blood, collected in a trial of the OX40 agonist ivuxolimab. This clonotype was obtained from an adult with an advanced solid tumor such as melanoma, head and neck, liver or kidney cancer. As DNA, the CDR3 is TGCGCCAGCAGCCGAAACAGGGTCGACTATGGCTACACCTTC. It is translated as CASSRNRVDYGYTF. The full variable domain, rest sourced from reference TRBV5-1 and TRBJ1-2, is KAGVTQTPRYLIKTRGQQVTLSCSPISGHRSVSWYQQTPGQGLQFLFEYFSETQRNKGNFPGRFSGRQFSNSRSEMNVSTLELGDSALYLCASSRNRVDYGYTFGSGTRLTVV.